The rows below give T cell receptor beta chains drawn from one sample of a study of blood T cell repertoires in COVID-19. The table came from immunoSEQ multiplex PCR; TCRdb's copy has only in-frame clones and leaves some out. The sample lists fewer than 300,000 clones, more than 75% occurring once. The sample was PBMCs or T cells enriched from blood (not recorded which). These receptors all come from a woman aged 40-49 years with acute COVID-19. Both conserved end residues are part of each CDR3.

v_call: TRBV15; cdr3_aa: CATSRGTGGADEQYF
v_call: TRBV3-1/TRBV3-2; cdr3_aa: CASSFTGAGDTQYF
v_call: TRBV19; cdr3_aa: CASSIAGTGGHEQYF
v_call: TRBV7-2; cdr3_aa: CASSQDRGTDTQYF
v_call: TRBV4-3; cdr3_aa: CASSQDPWRGYTF
v_call: TRBV18; cdr3_aa: CASSPGLGRGYEQYF
v_call: TRBV30; cdr3_aa: CAWSVAAGAHYEQYF
v_call: TRBV18; cdr3_aa: CASSLPGLNTGELFF
v_call: TRBV3-1/TRBV3-2; cdr3_aa: CASSREKTPERGYTF
v_call: TRBV2; cdr3_aa: CASSDPVISFSGEQFF
v_call: TRBV4-3; cdr3_aa: CASSQEGTVNYGYTF
v_call: TRBV19; cdr3_aa: CASSLAGGSTGELFF
v_call: TRBV5-1; cdr3_aa: CASSHTDNLNTEAFF
v_call: TRBV28; cdr3_aa: CASSLNGGNTEAFF
v_call: TRBV27; cdr3_aa: CASSRGANTEAFF
v_call: TRBV28; cdr3_aa: CASRPGTGFFEAFF
v_call: TRBV27; cdr3_aa: CASSLRQGAYNEQFF
v_call: TRBV6-5; cdr3_aa: CASLKGAGDTQYF
v_call: TRBV5-6; cdr3_aa: CASSFRDGTGGYTF
v_call: TRBV6-2/TRBV6-3; cdr3_aa: CASSPRFGGAIAGTYEQYF
v_call: TRBV28; cdr3_aa: CASSFDSFNYGYTF
v_call: TRBV5-1; cdr3_aa: CASSDPGFGYTF
v_call: TRBV4-2; cdr3_aa: CASSQDAGPYEQYF
v_call: TRBV24-1; cdr3_aa: CATRGKTGGMDGTEAFF
v_call: TRBV7-6; cdr3_aa: CASSPRGAKYNPGELFF
v_call: TRBV20-1; cdr3_aa: CSASGGLQQETQYF
v_call: TRBV4-1; cdr3_aa: CASSQTDRVYGYTF
v_call: TRBV20-1; cdr3_aa: CSALSYEQYF
v_call: TRBV19; cdr3_aa: CASSVVTGGGMNTEAFF
v_call: TRBV5-1; cdr3_aa: CASSLGQGNYGYTF
v_call: TRBV9; cdr3_aa: CASSVGGSDNQPQHF
v_call: TRBV3-1/TRBV3-2; cdr3_aa: CASSRGRRNTGELFF
v_call: TRBV4-1; cdr3_aa: CASSQEWGGWNEKLFF
v_call: TRBV4-1; cdr3_aa: CASSHSGGGTGELFF
v_call: TRBV12-3/TRBV12-4; cdr3_aa: CASGPGEKLFF
v_call: TRBV15; cdr3_aa: CATSRDGLYGYTF
v_call: TRBV2; cdr3_aa: CASSRQNTNTGELFF
v_call: TRBV27; cdr3_aa: CASGSRDRSYNEQFF
v_call: TRBV28; cdr3_aa: CASSTSSSGGRYEQYF
v_call: TRBV2; cdr3_aa: CASRDDSYNEQFF
v_call: TRBV30; cdr3_aa: CAWSVAYNTEAFF